This TCR beta chain was found in a study of shared clonotypes between healthy human individuals. Study conclusions and caveats: In having few donors, the study represented limited genetic and exposure-history diversity. Though the depth was large, rarefaction showed that sorted-subset sequencing was incomplete.

This clone has just a few counts. As yet, its antigen is unknown. Assay execution took place at the deep level. The table came from immunoSEQ multiplex PCR; TCRdb's copy has only in-frame clones and leaves some out. This table holds roughly 700,000 clones, roughly 70% found once. V lost 5 bases, J lost 3 bases, and 13 bases lay in between. Germline CDR1 and CDR2: SGHTA and FQGNSA. The CDR3 has 15 amino acids. CD4+ cell separation produced CD45RA+ naive and CD45RA-negative memory subsets. The TCR was taken from a woman in her twenties or thirties in good health. The gene calls are TRBV7-2 and TRBJ2-2; unclear D gene. The sample consisted of memory CD4+ T cells sorted from blood. As for subset: CD45RA-negative fraction. The CDR3 sequence: CASSRVALDTGELFF. The DNA of the CDR3 is TGTGCCAGCAGCAGAGTCGCCCTTGACACCGGGGAGCTGTTTTTT.